This T cell receptor (beta chain) is from a study of siplizumab effects on memory and regulatory T cells. General study findings and limits: Contribution to the alloresponse seemed major for naive T cells, which also seemed more diverse than memory cells. Mapping to unstimulated subsets was achieved for only a minor fraction of alloreactive clones.

A word on this clone: Its specificity is not known.

Sequenced by immunoSEQ multiplex PCR; TCRdb stores in-frame clones only, minus some. The data show about 120,000 clones, with around 94% seen just once and 1.5% to 2% held by the top ten. V lost 6 bases, J lost 2 bases, and 8 bases lay in between. CDR1 SGHDT and CDR2 YYEEEE come from the germline V gene. The CDR3 sequence is 13 residues long. The sample was non-Treg CD4+ T cells sorted from blood. The receptor's source is a human donor in good health. The chain carries TRBV5-6 and TRBJ2-2, with D uncertain. The DNA for the CDR3 is TGTGCCAGCACCCCTTTCAACACCGGGGAGCTGTTTTTT. Translating it yields CASTPFNTGELFF.